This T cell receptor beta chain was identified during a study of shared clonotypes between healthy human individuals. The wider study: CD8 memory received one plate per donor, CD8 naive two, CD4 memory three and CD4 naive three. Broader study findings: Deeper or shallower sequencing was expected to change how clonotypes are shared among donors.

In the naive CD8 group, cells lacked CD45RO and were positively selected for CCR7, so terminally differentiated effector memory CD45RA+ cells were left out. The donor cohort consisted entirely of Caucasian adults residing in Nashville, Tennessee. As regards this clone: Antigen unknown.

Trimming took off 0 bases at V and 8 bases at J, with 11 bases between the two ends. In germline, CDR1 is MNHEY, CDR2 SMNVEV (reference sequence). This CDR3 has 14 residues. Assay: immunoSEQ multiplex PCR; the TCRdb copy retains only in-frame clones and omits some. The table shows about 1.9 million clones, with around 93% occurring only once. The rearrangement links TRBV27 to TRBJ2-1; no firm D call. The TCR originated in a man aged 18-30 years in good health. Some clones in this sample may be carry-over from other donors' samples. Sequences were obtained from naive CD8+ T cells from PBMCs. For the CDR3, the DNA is TGTGCCAGCAGTTTATCGCCGGGTCCCGATGAGCAGTTCTTC. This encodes CASSLSPGPDEQFF.